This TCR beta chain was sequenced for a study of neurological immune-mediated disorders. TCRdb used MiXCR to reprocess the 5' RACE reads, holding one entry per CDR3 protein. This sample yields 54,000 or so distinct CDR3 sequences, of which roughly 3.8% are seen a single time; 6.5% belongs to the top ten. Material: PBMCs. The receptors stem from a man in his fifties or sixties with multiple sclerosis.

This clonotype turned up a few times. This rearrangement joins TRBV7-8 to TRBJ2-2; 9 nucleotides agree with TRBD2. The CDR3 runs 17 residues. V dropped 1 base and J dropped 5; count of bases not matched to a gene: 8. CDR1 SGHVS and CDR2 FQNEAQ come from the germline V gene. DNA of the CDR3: TGTGCCAGCAGCTTAGAGGCGGGAGGGCCGCTAACCGGGGAGCTGTTTTTT. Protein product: CASSLEAGGPLTGELFF.